Listed below are T cell receptor beta chains from one sample, sequenced in a study of regulatory T cells in long-lasting Graves disease. From the multiplex PCR reads, TCRdb called clonotypes with MiXCR, one entry per CDR3 protein. The sample yields hundreds of thousands of distinct CDR3 sequences, roughly 16% seen once. Separately, the same data were catalogued under a study of T cells in Graves' hyperthyroidism and ophthalmopathy.

The sample was peripheral blood mononuclear cells (PBMCs), taken at new diagnosis, from a patient treated with antithyroid drugs. The receptors were gathered from a woman aged 30 to 39 with Graves disease. Both conserved end residues are part of each CDR3. A D gene is named only where the DNA matches it firmly. For some rows the clone size is stated as once, few or many, or as a class when expanded; others skip it.

size	V	D	J	DNA	CDR3
.	TRBV5-6	TRBD2	TRBJ2-7	TGTGCCAGCACTAAAGGACTAGCGGGAGGCCACGAGCAGTACTTC	CASTKGLAGGHEQYF
.	TRBV4-2	.	TRBJ1-2	TGTGCCAGCAGCCTAGGAGGGGCAGCTAACTATGGCTACACCTTC	CASSLGGAANYGYTF
.	TRBV13	.	TRBJ2-1	TGTGCCAGCAGCTTATTATTTCACTCCTACAATGAGCAGTTCTTC	CASSLLFHSYNEQFF
many	TRBV6-1	TRBD1	TRBJ2-7	TGTGCCAGCAGTCCCGGGACAGGGGTGGTCGAGCAGTACTTC	CASSPGTGVVEQYF
few	TRBV7-9	.	TRBJ1-1	TGTGCCAGCAGCTTAGAGGGTTCGGGGGCCCTGAACACTGAAGCTTTCTTT	CASSLEGSGALNTEAFF
many	TRBV15	.	TRBJ1-1	TGTGCCACCAGCAGAGATCGGGCCGGAAGAGAGAACACTGAAGCTTTCTTT	CATSRDRAGRENTEAFF
many	TRBV6-2/TRBV6-3	.	TRBJ1-2	TGTGCCAGCGAGACAGGACGTAGACCAAACTATGGCTACACCTTC	CASETGRRPNYGYTF
few	TRBV7-2	TRBD2	TRBJ2-7	TGTGCCAGCAGCTTAGAGGGAGGGTCTGCTCTTCACTTC	CASSLEGGSALHF
many	TRBV29-1	.	TRBJ1-1	TGCAGCGTTGCGGGGTCCCTCGACACTGAAGCTTTCTTT	CSVAGSLDTEAFF
many	TRBV12-3/TRBV12-4	.	TRBJ1-4	TGTGCCAGCAGTTTGAATCTTGGGAATGAAAAACTGTTTTTT	CASSLNLGNEKLFF
.	TRBV4-1	.	TRBJ1-2	TGCGCCAGCAGCCAAGAGGCGTTTAACTATGGCTACACCTTC	CASSQEAFNYGYTF
.	TRBV5-8	.	TRBJ1-5	TGTGCCAGCAGCTTGGGTGGACAGAAGTATCAGCCCCAGCATTTT	CASSLGGQKYQPQHF
many	TRBV2	TRBD1	TRBJ2-7	TGTGCCAGCAGCGACGCCGGGACAGGATCCCACGAGCAGTACTTC	CASSDAGTGSHEQYF
.	TRBV19	.	TRBJ1-5	TGTGCCAGTACTGTAGGGGTCCGCAGCTATCAGCCCCAGCATTTT	CASTVGVRSYQPQHF
few	TRBV24-1	.	TRBJ2-1	TGTGCCACCAGTGATTTTCAGGTCAATGAGCAGTTCTTC	CATSDFQVNEQFF
.	TRBV7-9	.	TRBJ1-4	TGTGCCAGCAGCTTAGAGGGTTGGGACGAAAAACTGTTTTTT	CASSLEGWDEKLFF
.	TRBV2	.	TRBJ2-7	TGTGCCAGCAGTAATCCCAGGGGTGAAAGATCCTACGAGCAGTACTTC	CASSNPRGERSYEQYF
.	TRBV5-1	TRBD1	TRBJ2-5	TGTGCCAGCAGCCTCAGACAGGGGCTGGAGACCCAGTACTTC	CASSLRQGLETQYF
many	TRBV28	TRBD2	TRBJ2-7	TGTGCCAGCAGTGAACAATTCGGGAGGGCGTGGGAGCAGTACTTC	CASSEQFGRAWEQYF
.	TRBV28	.	TRBJ2-2	TGTGCCAGCCTTCGAGGACGAACCGGGGAGCTGTTTTTT	CASLRGRTGELFF